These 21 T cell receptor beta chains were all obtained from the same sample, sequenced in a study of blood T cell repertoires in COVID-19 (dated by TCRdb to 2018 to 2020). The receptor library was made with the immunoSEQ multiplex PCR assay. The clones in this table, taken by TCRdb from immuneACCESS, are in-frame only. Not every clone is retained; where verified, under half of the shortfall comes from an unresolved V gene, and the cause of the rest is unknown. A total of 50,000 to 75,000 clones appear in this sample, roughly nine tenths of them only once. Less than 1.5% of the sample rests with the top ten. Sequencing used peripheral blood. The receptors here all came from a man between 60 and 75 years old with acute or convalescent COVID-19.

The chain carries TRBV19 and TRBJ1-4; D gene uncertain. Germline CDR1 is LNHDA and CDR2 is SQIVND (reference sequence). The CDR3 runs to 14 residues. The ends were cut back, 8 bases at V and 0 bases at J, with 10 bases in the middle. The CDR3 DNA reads TGTGCCAGTGGAGCAAGTGCAACTAATGAAAAACTGTTTTTT. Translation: CASGASATNEKLFF.

CDR3 sequence: CATKGGGGNEKLFF. CDR3 nucleotide sequence: TGTGCCACCAAGGGAGGGGGGGGTAATGAAAAACTGTTTTTT. The chain carries TRBV28 and TRBJ1-4, with D possibly being TRBD1 (6 bases). This CDR3 is 14 amino acids long. The V end lost 10 bases, the J end lost 4 bases, and 16 bases lay between the germline ends. The V gene's germline CDR1 is MDHEN and CDR2 SYDVKM.

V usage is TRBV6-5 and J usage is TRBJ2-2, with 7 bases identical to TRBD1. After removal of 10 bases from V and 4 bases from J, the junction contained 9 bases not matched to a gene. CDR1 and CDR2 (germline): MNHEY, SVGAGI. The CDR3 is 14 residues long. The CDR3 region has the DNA TGTGCCACCCGACCGGGACAGAGCACCGGGGAGCTGTTTTTT. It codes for CATRPGQSTGELFF.

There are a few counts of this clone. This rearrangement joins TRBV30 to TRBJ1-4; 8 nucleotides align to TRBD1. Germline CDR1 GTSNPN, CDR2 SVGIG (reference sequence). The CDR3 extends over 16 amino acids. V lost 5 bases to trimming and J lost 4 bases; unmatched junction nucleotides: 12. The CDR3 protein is CAWGNGQGNINEKLFF. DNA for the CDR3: TGTGCCTGGGGCAACGGACAGGGAAACATTAATGAAAAACTGTTTTTT. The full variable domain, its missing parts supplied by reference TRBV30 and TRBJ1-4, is SQTIHQWPATLVQPVGSPLSLECTVEGTSNPNLYWYRQAAGRGLQLLFYSVGIGQISSEVPQNLSASRPQDRQFILSSKKLLLSDSGFYLCAWGNGQGNINEKLFFGSGTQLSVL.

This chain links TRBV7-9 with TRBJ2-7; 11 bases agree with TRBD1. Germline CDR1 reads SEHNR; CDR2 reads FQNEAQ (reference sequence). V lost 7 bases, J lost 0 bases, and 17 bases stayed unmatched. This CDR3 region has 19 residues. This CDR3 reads CASTSGPGQGVYSSYEQYF. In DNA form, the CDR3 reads TGTGCCAGCACCTCTGGGCCGGGACAGGGGGTTTACTCCTCCTACGAGCAGTACTTC. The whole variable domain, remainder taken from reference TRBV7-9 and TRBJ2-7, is DTGVSQNPRHKITKRGQNVTFRCDPISEHNRLYWYRQTLGQGPEFLTYFQNEAQLEKSRLLSDRFSAERPKGSFSTLEIQRTEQGDSAMYLCASTSGPGQGVYSSYEQYFGPGTRLTVT.

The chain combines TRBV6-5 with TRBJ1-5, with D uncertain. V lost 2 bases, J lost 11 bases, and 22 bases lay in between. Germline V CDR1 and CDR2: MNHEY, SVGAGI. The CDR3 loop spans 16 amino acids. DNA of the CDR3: TGTGCCAGCAGTTACGCTGACACCTCAGCAATCAATACCCAGCATTTT. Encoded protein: CASSYADTSAINTQHF.

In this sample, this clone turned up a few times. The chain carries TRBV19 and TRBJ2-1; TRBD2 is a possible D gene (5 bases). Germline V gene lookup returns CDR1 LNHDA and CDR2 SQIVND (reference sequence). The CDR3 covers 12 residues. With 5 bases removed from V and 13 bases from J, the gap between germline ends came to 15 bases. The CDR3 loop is CASSPPSGKQFF. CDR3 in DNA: TGTGCCAGTAGTCCCCCGAGCGGTAAACAGTTCTTC.

As DNA, the CDR3 is TGCAGTGCTAGTGACGTTACAGGGAATCAGCCCCAGCATTTT. The encoded protein is CSASDVTGNQPQHF. The chain employs TRBV20-1 and TRBJ1-5; the D gene is possibly TRBD1 (6 bases). CDR3 length: 14 amino acids. Trimming stripped 3 bases from V and 4 bases from J, with 13 bases between. Per the germline V gene, CDR1 is DFQATT and CDR2 is SNEGSKA (reference sequence).

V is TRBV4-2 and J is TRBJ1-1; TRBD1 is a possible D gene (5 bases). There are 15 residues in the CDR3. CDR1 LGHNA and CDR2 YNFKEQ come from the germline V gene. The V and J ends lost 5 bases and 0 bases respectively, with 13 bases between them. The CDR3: CASSTRGAVNTEAFF. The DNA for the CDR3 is TGTGCCAGCAGCACTCGCGGGGCAGTGAACACTGAAGCTTTCTTT.

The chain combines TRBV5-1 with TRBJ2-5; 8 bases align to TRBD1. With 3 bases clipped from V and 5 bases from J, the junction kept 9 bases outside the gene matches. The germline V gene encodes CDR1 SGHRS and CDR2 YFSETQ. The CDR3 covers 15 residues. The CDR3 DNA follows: TGCGCCAGCAGCTCAGGACAGGGAAGACGGGAGACCCAGTACTTC. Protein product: CASSSGQGRRETQYF.

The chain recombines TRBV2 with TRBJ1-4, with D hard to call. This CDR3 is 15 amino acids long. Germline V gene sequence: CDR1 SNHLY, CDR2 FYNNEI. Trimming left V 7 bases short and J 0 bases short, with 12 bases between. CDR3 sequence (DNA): TGTGCCAGCACCGATCAACAGACAACTAATGAAAAACTGTTTTTT. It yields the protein CASTDQQTTNEKLFF.

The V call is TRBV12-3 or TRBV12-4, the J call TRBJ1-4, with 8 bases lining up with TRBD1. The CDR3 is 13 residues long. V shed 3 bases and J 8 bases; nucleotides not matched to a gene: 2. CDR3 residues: CASSFGQGEKLFF. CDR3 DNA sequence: TGTGCCAGCAGTTTTGGACAGGGCGAAAAACTGTTTTTT.

Here the CDR3 reads CASSLWASNTGELFF. In nucleotides, the CDR3 is TGTGCCAGCAGCTTGTGGGCCTCGAACACCGGGGAGCTGTTTTTT. This chain uses TRBV27 with TRBJ2-2; D is uncertain. The CDR3 totals 15 residues. Germline-derived CDR1 and CDR2 are MNHEY and SMNVEV (reference sequence). V lost 6 bases and J 0 bases, leaving 11 bases between the germline ends.

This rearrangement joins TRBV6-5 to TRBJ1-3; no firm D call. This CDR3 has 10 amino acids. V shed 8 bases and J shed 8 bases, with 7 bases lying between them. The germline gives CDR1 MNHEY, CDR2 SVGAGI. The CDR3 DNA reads TGTGCCAGCGGGAGGGACACCATATATTTT. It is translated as CASGRDTIYF.

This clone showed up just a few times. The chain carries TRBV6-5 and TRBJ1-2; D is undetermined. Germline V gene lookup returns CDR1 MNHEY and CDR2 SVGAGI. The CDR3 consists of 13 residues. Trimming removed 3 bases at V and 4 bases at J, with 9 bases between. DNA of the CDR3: TGTGCCAGCAGTTATAGTCGGGTCTATGGCTACACCTTC. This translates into CASSYSRVYGYTF.

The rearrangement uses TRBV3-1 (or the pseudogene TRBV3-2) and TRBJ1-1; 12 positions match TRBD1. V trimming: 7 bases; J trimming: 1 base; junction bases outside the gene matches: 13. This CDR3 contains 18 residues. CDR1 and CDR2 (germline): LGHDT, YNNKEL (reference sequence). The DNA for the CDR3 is TGTGCCAGCACACCCAGGGACAGGGGGCTCCATCGGAACACTGAAGCTTTCTTT. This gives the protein CASTPRDRGLHRNTEAFF.

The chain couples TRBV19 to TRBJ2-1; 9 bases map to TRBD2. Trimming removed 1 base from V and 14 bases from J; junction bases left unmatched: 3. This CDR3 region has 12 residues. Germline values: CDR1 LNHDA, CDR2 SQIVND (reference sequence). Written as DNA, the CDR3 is TGTGCCAGTAGTATAGTGGGCGGGGGGGAGTTCTTC. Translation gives CASSIVGGGEFF.

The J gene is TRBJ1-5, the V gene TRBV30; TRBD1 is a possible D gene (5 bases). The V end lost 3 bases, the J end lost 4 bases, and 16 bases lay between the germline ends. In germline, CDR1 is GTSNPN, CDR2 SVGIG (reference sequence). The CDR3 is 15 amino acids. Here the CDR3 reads CAWSPGRGNNQPQHF. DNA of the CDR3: TGTGCCTGGAGCCCGGGCCGGGGGAATAATCAGCCCCAGCATTTT.

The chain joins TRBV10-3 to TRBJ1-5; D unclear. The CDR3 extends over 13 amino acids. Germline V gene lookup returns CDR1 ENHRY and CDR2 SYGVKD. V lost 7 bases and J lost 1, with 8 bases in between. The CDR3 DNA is TGTGCCATCAAGCAGGCAAGCAATCAGCCCCAGCATTTT. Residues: CAIKQASNQPQHF.

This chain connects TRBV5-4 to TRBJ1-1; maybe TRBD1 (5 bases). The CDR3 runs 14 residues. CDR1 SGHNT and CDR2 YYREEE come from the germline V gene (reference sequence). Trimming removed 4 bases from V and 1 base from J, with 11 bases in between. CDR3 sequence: CASSLPDRNTEAFF. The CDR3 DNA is TGTGCCAGCAGCCTCCCAGACAGGAACACTGAAGCTTTCTTT.

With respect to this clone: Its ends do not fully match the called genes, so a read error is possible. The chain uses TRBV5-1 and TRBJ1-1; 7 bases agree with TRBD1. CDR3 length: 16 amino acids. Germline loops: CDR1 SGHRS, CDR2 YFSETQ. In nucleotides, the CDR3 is TGCGCCAGCAGCCTTGACAGGGCGGGTTCAGACACTGAAACTTTCTTT. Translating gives CASSLDRAGSDTETFF. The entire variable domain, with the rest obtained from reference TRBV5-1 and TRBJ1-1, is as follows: KAGVTQTPRYLIKTRGQQVTLSCSPISGHRSVSWYQQTPGQGLQFLFEYFSETQRNKGNFPGRFSGRQFSNSRSEMNVSTLELGDSALYLCASSLDRAGSDTETFFGQGTRLTVV.